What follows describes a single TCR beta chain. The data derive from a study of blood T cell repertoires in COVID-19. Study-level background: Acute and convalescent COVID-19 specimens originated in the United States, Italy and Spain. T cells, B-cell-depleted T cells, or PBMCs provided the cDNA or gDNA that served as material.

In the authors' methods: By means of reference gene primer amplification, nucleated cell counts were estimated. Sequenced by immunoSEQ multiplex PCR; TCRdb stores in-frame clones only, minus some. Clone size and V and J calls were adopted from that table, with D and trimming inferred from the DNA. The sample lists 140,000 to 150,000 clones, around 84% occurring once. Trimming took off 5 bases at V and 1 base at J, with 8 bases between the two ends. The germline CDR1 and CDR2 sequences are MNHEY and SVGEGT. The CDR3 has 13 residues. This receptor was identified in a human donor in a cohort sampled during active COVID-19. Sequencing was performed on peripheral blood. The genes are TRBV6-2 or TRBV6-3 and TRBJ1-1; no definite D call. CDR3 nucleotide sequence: TGTGCCAGCAGTCCCAACAAGAACACTGAAGCTTTCTTT. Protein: CASSPNKNTEAFF.